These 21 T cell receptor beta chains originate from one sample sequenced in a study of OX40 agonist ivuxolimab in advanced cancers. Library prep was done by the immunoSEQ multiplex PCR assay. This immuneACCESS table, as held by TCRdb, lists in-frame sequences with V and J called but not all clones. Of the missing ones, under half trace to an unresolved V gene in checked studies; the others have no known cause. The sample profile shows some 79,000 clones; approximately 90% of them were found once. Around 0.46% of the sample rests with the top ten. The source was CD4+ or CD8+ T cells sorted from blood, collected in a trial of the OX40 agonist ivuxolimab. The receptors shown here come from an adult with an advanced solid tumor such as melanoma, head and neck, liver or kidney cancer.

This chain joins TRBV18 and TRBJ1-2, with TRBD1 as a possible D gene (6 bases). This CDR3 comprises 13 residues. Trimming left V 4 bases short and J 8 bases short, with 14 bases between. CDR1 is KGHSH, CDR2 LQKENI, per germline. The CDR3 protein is CASSLTGQSGYTF. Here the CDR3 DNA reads TGTGCCAGCTCACTAACGGGACAATCGGGCTACACCTTC.

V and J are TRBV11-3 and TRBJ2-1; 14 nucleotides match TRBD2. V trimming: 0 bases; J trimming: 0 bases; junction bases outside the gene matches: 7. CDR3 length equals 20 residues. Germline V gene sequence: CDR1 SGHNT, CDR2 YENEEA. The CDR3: CASSLDRGLAGGPSYNEQFF. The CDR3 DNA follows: TGTGCCAGCAGCTTAGACAGAGGACTAGCGGGAGGTCCCTCCTACAATGAGCAGTTCTTC.

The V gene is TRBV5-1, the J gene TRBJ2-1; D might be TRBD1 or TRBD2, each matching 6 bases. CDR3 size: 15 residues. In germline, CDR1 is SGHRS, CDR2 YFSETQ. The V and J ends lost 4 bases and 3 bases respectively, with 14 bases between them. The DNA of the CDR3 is TGCGCCAGCAGCACTGGGGGCGGGATCTACAATGAGCAGTTCTTC. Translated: CASSTGGGIYNEQFF.

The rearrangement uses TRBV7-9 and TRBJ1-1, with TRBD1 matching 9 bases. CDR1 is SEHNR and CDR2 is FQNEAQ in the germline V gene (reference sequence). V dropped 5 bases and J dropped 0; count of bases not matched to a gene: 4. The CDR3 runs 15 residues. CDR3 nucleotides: TGTGCCAGCAGCCCTGACAGGGGGATGAACACTGAAGCTTTCTTT. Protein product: CASSPDRGMNTEAFF.

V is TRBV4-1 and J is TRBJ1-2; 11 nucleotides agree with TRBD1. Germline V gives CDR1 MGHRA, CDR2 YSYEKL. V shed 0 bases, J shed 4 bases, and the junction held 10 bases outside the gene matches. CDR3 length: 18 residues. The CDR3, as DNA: TGCGCCAGCAGCCAAGACCCCGGACAGGGGGCGCAGATCTATGGCTACACCTTC. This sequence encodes CASSQDPGQGAQIYGYTF.

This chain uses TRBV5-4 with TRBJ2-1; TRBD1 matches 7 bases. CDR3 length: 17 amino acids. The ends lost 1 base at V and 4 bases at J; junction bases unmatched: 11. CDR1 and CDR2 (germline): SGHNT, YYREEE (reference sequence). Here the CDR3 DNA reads TGTGCCAGCAGCTTGAAGACAGGGAGTGTGGGTTACAATGAGCAGTTCTTC. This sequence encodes CASSLKTGSVGYNEQFF.

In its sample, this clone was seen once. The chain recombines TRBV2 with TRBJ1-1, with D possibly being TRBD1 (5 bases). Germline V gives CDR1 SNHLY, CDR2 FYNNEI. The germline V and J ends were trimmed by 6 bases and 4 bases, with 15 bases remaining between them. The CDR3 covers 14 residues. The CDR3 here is CASRVIQASTEAFF. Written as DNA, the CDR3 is TGTGCCAGCAGAGTGATACAGGCGAGCACTGAAGCTTTCTTT.

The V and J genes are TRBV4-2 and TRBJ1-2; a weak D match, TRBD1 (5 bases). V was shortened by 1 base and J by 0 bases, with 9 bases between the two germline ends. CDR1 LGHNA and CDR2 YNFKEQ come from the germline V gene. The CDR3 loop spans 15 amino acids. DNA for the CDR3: TGTGCCAGCAGCCAAGGTCAGGGAGCTAACTATGGCTACACCTTC. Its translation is CASSQGQGANYGYTF.

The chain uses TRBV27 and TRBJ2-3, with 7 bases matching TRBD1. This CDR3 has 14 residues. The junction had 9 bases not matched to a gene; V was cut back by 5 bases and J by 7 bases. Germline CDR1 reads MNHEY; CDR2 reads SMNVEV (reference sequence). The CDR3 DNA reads TGTGCCAGCAGTCCGACAGGGTCTTATAATACGCAGTATTTT. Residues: CASSPTGSYNTQYF.

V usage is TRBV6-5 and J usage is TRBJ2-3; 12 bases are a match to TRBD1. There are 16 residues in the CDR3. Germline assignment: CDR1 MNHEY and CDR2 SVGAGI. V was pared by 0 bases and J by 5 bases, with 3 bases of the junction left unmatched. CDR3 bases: TGTGCCAGCAGTTACTCGGGGACAGGGGGCCAAGATACGCAGTATTTT. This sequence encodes CASSYSGTGGQDTQYF.

CDR3 nucleotides: TGTGCCAGCAGCTTAGAAGGGACATACAATGAGCAGTTCTTC. This sequence encodes CASSLEGTYNEQFF. The chain employs TRBV7-2 and TRBJ2-1, with D possibly being TRBD1 (6 bases). This CDR3 comprises 14 residues. V lost 1 base and J lost 4, with 8 bases in between. Looked up from germline, CDR1 is SGHTA and CDR2 is FQGNSA. Combining the CDR3 with reference TRBV7-2 and TRBJ2-1 gives the whole variable domain GAGVSQSPSNKVTEKGKDVELRCDPISGHTALYWYRQSLGQGLEFLIYFQGNSAPDKSGLPSDRFSAERTGGSVSTLTIQRTQQEDSAVYLCASSLEGTYNEQFFGPGTRLTVL.

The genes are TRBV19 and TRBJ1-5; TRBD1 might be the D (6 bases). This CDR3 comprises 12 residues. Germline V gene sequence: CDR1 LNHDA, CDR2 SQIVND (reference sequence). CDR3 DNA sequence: TGTTTATTGGGGGGCCCACATCAGCCCCAGCATTTT. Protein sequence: CLLGGPHQPQHF.

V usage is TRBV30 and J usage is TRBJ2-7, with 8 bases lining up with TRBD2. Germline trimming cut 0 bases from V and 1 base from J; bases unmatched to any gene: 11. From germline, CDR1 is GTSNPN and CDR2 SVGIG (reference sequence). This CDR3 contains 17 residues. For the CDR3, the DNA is TGTGCCTGGAGTGTACTTTTACGAGCGGGAGAGTCCTACGAGCAGTACTTC. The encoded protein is CAWSVLLRAGESYEQYF.

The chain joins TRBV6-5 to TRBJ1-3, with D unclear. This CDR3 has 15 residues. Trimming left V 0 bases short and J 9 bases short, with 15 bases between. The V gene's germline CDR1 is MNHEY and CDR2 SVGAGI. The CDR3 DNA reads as TGTGCCAGCAGTTACTCGAGGGAGGTAGTGGGCACCATATATTTT. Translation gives CASSYSREVVGTIYF.

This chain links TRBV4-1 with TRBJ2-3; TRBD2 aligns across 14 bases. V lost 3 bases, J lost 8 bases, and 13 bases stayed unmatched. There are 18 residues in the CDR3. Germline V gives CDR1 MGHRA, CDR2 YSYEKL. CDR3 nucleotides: TGCGCCAGCAGCCACCGGCCGACTAGCGGGAGGGCCTTGGGTACGCAGTATTTT. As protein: CASSHRPTSGRALGTQYF.

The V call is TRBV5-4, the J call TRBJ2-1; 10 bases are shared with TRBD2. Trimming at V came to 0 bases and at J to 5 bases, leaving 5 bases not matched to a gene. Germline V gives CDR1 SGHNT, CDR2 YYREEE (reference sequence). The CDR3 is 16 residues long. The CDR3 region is CASSLGPAGGNNEQFF. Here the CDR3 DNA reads TGTGCCAGCAGCTTGGGACCAGCGGGAGGGAACAATGAGCAGTTCTTC.

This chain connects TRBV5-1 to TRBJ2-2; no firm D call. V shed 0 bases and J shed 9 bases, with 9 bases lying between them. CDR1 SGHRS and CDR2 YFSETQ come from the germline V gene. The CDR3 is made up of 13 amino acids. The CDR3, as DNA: TGCGCCAGCAGCTTGGGCCCTGCAAGGGAGCTGTTTTTT. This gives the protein CASSLGPARELFF. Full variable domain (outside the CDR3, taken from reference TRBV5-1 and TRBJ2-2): KAGVTQTPRYLIKTRGQQVTLSCSPISGHRSVSWYQQTPGQGLQFLFEYFSETQRNKGNFPGRFSGRQFSNSRSEMNVSTLELGDSALYLCASSLGPARELFFGEGSRLTVL.

The CDR3 reads CASSLDGGVGRNEQFF. CDR3 DNA sequence: TGTGCCAGCAGCTTAGATGGAGGTGTAGGTAGGAATGAGCAGTTCTTC. The chain is built from TRBV11-3 and TRBJ2-1; D is possibly TRBD2 (5 bases). Trimming removed 0 bases from V and 7 bases from J, with 16 bases in between. The CDR3 length is 16 residues. The germline V gene has CDR1 SGHNT and CDR2 YENEEA.

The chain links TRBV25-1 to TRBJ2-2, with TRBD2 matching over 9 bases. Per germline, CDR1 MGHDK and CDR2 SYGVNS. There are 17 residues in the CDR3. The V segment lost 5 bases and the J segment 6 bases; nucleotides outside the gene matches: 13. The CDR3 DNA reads TGTGCCAGCAGTAAATTGGCGATTAGCGGGAGACCCGGGGAGCTGTTTTTT. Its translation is CASSKLAISGRPGELFF.

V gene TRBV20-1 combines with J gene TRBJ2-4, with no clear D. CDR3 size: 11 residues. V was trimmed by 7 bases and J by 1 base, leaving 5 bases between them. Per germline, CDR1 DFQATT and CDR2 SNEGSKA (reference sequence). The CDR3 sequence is CSVAAKNIQYF. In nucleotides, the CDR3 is TGCAGTGTGGCGGCCAAAAACATTCAGTACTTC.

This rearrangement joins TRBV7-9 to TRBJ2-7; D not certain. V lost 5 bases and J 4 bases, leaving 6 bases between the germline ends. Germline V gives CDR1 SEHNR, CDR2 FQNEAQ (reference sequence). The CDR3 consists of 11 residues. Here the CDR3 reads CASSAQYEQYF. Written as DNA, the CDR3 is TGTGCCAGCAGCGCCCAATACGAGCAGTACTTC.